This TCR beta chain appears in the sequencing data of a study of T cells after yellow fever vaccination. The wider study: SMART-Seq v4 Ultra Low Input prepared the low-cell-number fractions. Study-wide points: A small proportion of clonotypes was detected in both the CD4 and CD8 compartments.

This CDR3 comprises 15 residues. Germline loops: CDR1 LNHNV, CDR2 YYDKDF (reference sequence). The V end lost 1 base, the J end lost 0 bases, and 8 bases lay between the germline ends. Comment on this clonotype: Antigen: not known.

The study made its TCR cDNA through 5'RACE template switching. That step introduced a universal primer site along with UMIs. TCRdb processed the 5' RACE reads anew with MiXCR; each CDR3 protein has one entry. The repertoire holds approximately 550,000 distinct CDR3 sequences, with approximately 13% as singletons. The origin of this receptor is a man aged 25 to 40 who received the YFV17D yellow fever vaccine. The sample in question was PBMCs, obtained on the day of the yellow fever booster vaccination. V gene TRBV15 combines with J gene TRBJ2-3; D is uncertain. CDR3: CATSRGGPSTDTQYF. CDR3 in DNA: TGTGCCACCAGCAGAGGAGGACCTAGCACAGATACGCAGTATTTT.